Shown below are 7 T cell receptor beta chains from a single sample sequenced in a study of human T cells and chemical hapten exposure. The time point: patch test 1, 2 weeks after DPC sensitization. The treatment: therapeutic diphenylcyclopropenone sensitization with weekly scalp DPC. TCRdb independently ran MiXCR on the RACE reads; one entry per CDR3 protein. The repertoire includes under 200,000 distinct CDR3 sequences, 13% to 15% of them detected once, and 1.5% to 2% sits in the top ten. Sequences were derived from whole blood, sampled in connection with sensitization to the hapten diphenylcyclopropenone (DPC). Receptors originate from a woman aged 25 to 39 with alopecia areata. Some clones in this sample may be carry-over from other donors' samples.

This clonotype was seen only a few times. The chain employs TRBV28 and TRBJ1-1, with a possible D match to TRBD1 (6 bases). The CDR3 totals 12 residues. Per germline, CDR1 MDHEN and CDR2 SYDVKM. Trimming cost V 6 bases and J 7 bases, with 12 bases left between them. The CDR3 region has the DNA TGTGCCAGCAGCCTCCCGACAGGTGAAGCTTTCTTT. Its protein product is CASSLPTGEAFF.

V usage is TRBV7-9 and J usage is TRBJ2-1; 12 bases are a match to TRBD1. The ends lost 5 bases at V and 7 bases at J; junction bases unmatched: 3. Germline V lookup: CDR1 SEHNR, CDR2 FQNEAQ (reference sequence). This CDR3 spans 14 amino acids. CDR3 in DNA: TGTGCCAGCAGCCCGGGACAGGGGGCGAATGAGCAGTTCTTC. Translating gives CASSPGQGANEQFF.

This clonotype was recorded a few times. Germline and junction disagree at one end, which may indicate a read error. The V call is TRBV4-1, the J call TRBJ2-1; 7 nucleotides align to TRBD2. Germline V gives CDR1 MGHRA, CDR2 YSYEKL. CDR3 length: 19 amino acids. The CDR3 bases are TGCGCCAGCAGCAAAGACAGTACGATGGTACCAGCGGGAACGAATGAGCAGTTCTTC. This translates into CASSKDSTMVPAGTNEQFF.

V and J are TRBV20-1 and TRBJ2-1; 14 nucleotides agree with TRBD2. The CDR3 covers 17 residues. The germline gives CDR1 DFQATT, CDR2 SNEGSKA (reference sequence). The V gene end was trimmed by 3 bases and the J gene end by 5 bases; junction bases not matched to a gene: 9. The CDR3 region has the DNA TGCAGTGCTAGTGGGCGACTAGCGGGGGGGCCAAACAATGAGCAGTTCTTC. Translation: CSASGRLAGGPNNEQFF.

This clonotype was counted ten times or more. The genes are TRBV7-2 and TRBJ2-2; tentative D call: TRBD2 (7 bases). The CDR3 is 14 amino acids. From germline, CDR1 is SGHTA and CDR2 FQGNSA. V was pared by 5 bases and J by 4 bases, with 11 bases between. CDR3: CASSRGAGTGELFF. DNA of the CDR3: TGTGCCAGCAGCCGGGGGGCGGGCACCGGGGAGCTGTTTTTT.

The chain recombines TRBV18 with TRBJ2-3, with D perhaps assigned TRBD1 or TRBD2 (5 bases each). This CDR3 has 15 amino acids. Germline V gives CDR1 KGHSH, CDR2 LQKENI. V was clipped by 0 bases and J by 0 bases, with 7 bases between them. DNA for the CDR3: TGTGCCAGCTCACCACCGTGGGGGAGCACAGATACGCAGTATTTT. Encoded protein: CASSPPWGSTDTQYF.

This chain connects TRBV16 to TRBJ1-5; D is uncertain. CDR3 length: 13 residues. Trimming shortened V by 4 bases and J by 6 bases, and 10 bases separated the two germline ends. Germline values: CDR1 KGHSY, CDR2 FQNENV. The CDR3 loop is CASSPSGIQPQHF. The CDR3 region has the DNA TGTGCCAGCAGCCCCTCTGGCATTCAGCCCCAGCATTTT.